Listed below are T cell receptor beta chains from one sample, sequenced in a study of blood T cell repertoires in COVID-19. Method: immunoSEQ multiplex PCR; TCRdb's copy keeps in-frame clones and lacks some. The sample lists 200,000 to 250,000 clones; about nine tenths were seen once. What was sequenced was peripheral blood. These receptors were obtained from a woman in her fifties or sixties with acute or convalescent COVID-19. The CDR3 runs from the conserved cysteine through the conserved F or W. The D gene is left open where the match is weak. Rows may omit the clone size; those that give it use once, few, many or a size class.

>TRBV6-4|TRBJ1-5|.|.
CASRPDSSNQPQHF
TGTGCCAGCAGACCGGACAGCAGCAATCAGCCCCAGCATTTT
>TRBV3-1/TRBV3-2|TRBJ2-2|.|TRBD2
CASSQSGVNTGELFF
TGTGCCAGCAGCCAAAGCGGGGTGAACACCGGGGAGCTGTTTTTT
>TRBV6-5|TRBJ2-1|.|.
CASSYGLSGVLNEQFF
TGTGCCAGCAGTTACGGACTTTCAGGGGTTCTAAATGAGCAGTTCTTC
>TRBV5-8|TRBJ1-1|.|TRBD1
CASSLVKTGGSEAFF
TGTGCCAGCAGCTTGGTCAAGACAGGGGGCAGTGAAGCTTTCTTT
>TRBV30|TRBJ1-2|.|.
CAWSVTGSYGYTF
TGTGCCTGGAGTGTTACAGGGAGCTATGGCTACACCTTC
>TRBV7-2|TRBJ2-7|once|TRBD1
CASRQGAGWEQYF
TGTGCCAGCAGACAGGGGGCGGGATGGGAGCAGTACTTC
>TRBV10-2|TRBJ1-4|.|TRBD1
CASSEDRVGSTNEKLFF
TGCGCCAGCAGTGAGGACAGGGTGGGATCAACTAATGAAAAACTGTTTTTT
>TRBV3-1/TRBV3-2|TRBJ2-2|.|TRBD1
CASSLDRDRTGELFF
TGTGCCAGCAGCCTGGACCGGGACAGGACCGGGGAGCTGTTTTTT
>TRBV7-3|TRBJ2-1|once|.
CASSLKVRGAYNEQFF
TGTGCCAGCAGCTTAAAGGTCCGCGGGGCCTACAATGAGCAGTTCTTC
>TRBV5-4|TRBJ2-7|.|TRBD1
CASSRDQGASWEQYF
TGTGCCAGCAGCCGGGATCAGGGGGCAAGTTGGGAGCAGTACTTC
>TRBV6-5|TRBJ2-5|.|TRBD2
CASSPLGRVETQYF
TGTGCCAGCAGCCCCTTGGGGAGGGTAGAGACCCAGTACTTC
>TRBV7-9|TRBJ1-5|.|.
CASSLQGSNQPQHF
TGTGCCAGCAGCCTCCAGGGGAGCAATCAGCCCCAGCATTTT
>TRBV27|TRBJ2-2|.|.
CASTGYGELFF
TGTGCCAGCACAGGCTACGGGGAGCTGTTTTTT
>TRBV24-1|TRBJ2-3|.|.
CATSDLDSTDTQYF
TGTGCCACCAGTGATCTCGACAGTACAGATACGCAGTATTTT